Listed here are 19 T cell receptor beta chains from one sample, sequenced in a study of CD8+CD57+ T cells in acquired aplastic anemia. The study profiled TCR beta VDJ and CDR3 using genomic DNA as template. TCRdb independently ran MiXCR on the reads; one entry per CDR3 protein. The sample has about 210,000 distinct CDR3 sequences; approximately 60% are singletons. Sequenced input: sorted CD4+, CD8+, or CD8+CD57+ T cells (not recorded which) from PBMCs. Source of these receptors: a human donor in good health.

The J gene is TRBJ1-5, the V gene TRBV20-1; D is unresolved. Trimming stripped 3 bases from V and 2 bases from J, with 8 bases between. The germline gives CDR1 DFQATT, CDR2 SNEGSKA (reference sequence). The length of the CDR3 is 13 residues. CDR3 loop: CSASEGGNQPQHF. The CDR3 coding sequence is TGCAGTGCTAGTGAGGGCGGCAATCAGCCCCAGCATTTT.

This sequence joins TRBV25-1 and TRBJ1-3, with no clear D. In germline, CDR1 is MGHDK, CDR2 SYGVNS. Trimming left V 1 base short and J 0 bases short, with 7 bases between. The CDR3 length is 15 residues. This chain's CDR3 is CASSEFGSSGNTIYF. The CDR3 DNA follows: TGTGCCAGCAGTGAATTTGGAAGCTCTGGAAACACCATATATTTT.

This clonotype was observed many times. This chain links TRBV20-1 with TRBJ2-7; 14 bases fit TRBD2. This CDR3 is 18 amino acids long. Losses at the gene ends were 1 base for V and 2 bases for J; bases not matched to a gene: 10. Germline V gives CDR1 DFQATT, CDR2 SNEGSKA (reference sequence). The chain's CDR3 is CSARAVGTSGRAPYEQYF. CDR3 nucleotide sequence: TGCAGTGCTAGAGCGGTGGGGACTAGCGGGAGAGCACCCTACGAGCAGTACTTC.

The genes are TRBV29-1 and TRBJ2-2; 11 nucleotides line up with TRBD2. CDR3 length equals 13 residues. The V and J ends lost 5 bases and 10 bases, in that order; junction bases with no gene match: 6. CDR1 and CDR2 (germline): SQVTM, ANQGSEA. This chain's CDR3 is CSVPGTSGSELFF. The CDR3 coding sequence is TGCAGCGTTCCCGGGACTAGCGGTTCGGAGCTGTTTTTT.

This chain connects TRBV9 to TRBJ1-1, with a weak D call TRBD1 (5 bases). The CDR3 is 15 residues long. Trimming removed 4 bases from V and 10 bases from J, with 23 bases in between. CDR1 and CDR2 from the germline V gene are SGDLS and YYNGEE. CDR3 nucleotide sequence: TGTGCCAGCAGCCCTCGGGACGTCGGACACCGGGGAGCTTTCTTT. It is translated as CASSPRDVGHRGAFF.

There are a few counts of this clonotype. V is TRBV19 and J is TRBJ2-7; D is uncertain. There are 14 residues in the CDR3. The V and J ends lost 4 bases and 5 bases respectively, with 15 bases between them. Germline V CDR1 and CDR2: LNHDA, SQIVND (reference sequence). The CDR3, as DNA: TGTGCCAGTAGTACGAGGACCCCGACACACGAGCAGTACTTC. Protein sequence: CASSTRTPTHEQYF.

Details on this clonotype: At one boundary the junction diverges from the germline segment, which might be a read error. The genes are TRBV7-7 and TRBJ1-6; possibly TRBD1 for D (5 bases). The germline CDR1 and CDR2 sequences are SSHAT and FNYEAQ (reference sequence). The CDR3 is 13 residues long. The chain's CDR3 is CASSLDRDSPLHF. CDR3 in DNA: TGTGCTAGCAGCTTAGACAGAGATTCACCCCTCCACTTT.

The chain links TRBV27 to TRBJ2-5; TRBD1 matches at 8 bases. Per the germline V gene, CDR1 is MNHEY and CDR2 is SMNVEV (reference sequence). V dropped 1 base and J dropped 0; count of bases not matched to a gene: 4. The CDR3 runs 16 residues. In DNA, the CDR3 is TGTGCCAGCAGTTTATTAAGGGACAGGTACCAAGAGACCCAGTACTTC. Encoded protein: CASSLLRDRYQETQYF.

By sample share, this clonotype is medium-sized. This chain joins TRBV5-6 and TRBJ2-7; D ambiguous. The length of the CDR3 is 14 residues. CDR1 is SGHDT and CDR2 is YYEEEE in the germline V gene. V gave up 2 bases and J gave up 5 bases, with 14 bases separating them. CDR3 coding DNA: TGTGCCAGCAGCTTCCGCAGAGGAGCTAACGAGCAGTACTTC. Protein sequence: CASSFRRGANEQYF.

The table lists this clonotype with many counts. This sequence joins TRBV4-3 and TRBJ2-1; 7 nucleotides line up with TRBD1. The CDR3 extends over 13 amino acids. The junction had 6 bases not matched to a gene; V was cut back by 0 bases and J by 13 bases. The V gene's germline CDR1 is LGHNA and CDR2 YSLEER. CDR3 amino acids: CASSQDKGTVQFF. The CDR3 bases are TGCGCCAGCAGCCAAGATAAAGGGACAGTTCAGTTCTTC.

This clonotype was observed many times. This chain joins TRBV6-5 and TRBJ2-5; D is unclear. The germline CDR1 and CDR2 sequences are MNHEY and SVGAGI. There are 13 residues in the CDR3. Trimming took 3 bases from V and 2 from J, leaving 7 bases between them. CDR3 DNA: TGTGCCAGCAGTTATTATCGGCAAGAGACCCAGTACTTC. Amino acid sequence: CASSYYRQETQYF.

The V gene is TRBV10-3, the J gene TRBJ2-5; TRBD2 matches at 15 bases. CDR3 length: 17 amino acids. Germline V gene data show CDR1 as ENHRY and CDR2 as SYGVKD. V shed 6 bases, J shed 5 bases, and the junction held 10 bases outside the gene matches. In DNA form, the CDR3 reads TGTGCCATCAGACCTGGACTAGCGGGAGGGTCCCGGGAGACCCAGTACTTC. Amino acids: CAIRPGLAGGSRETQYF.

This rearrangement joins TRBV29-1 to TRBJ2-7; D possibly matches TRBD1 or TRBD2 (5 bases each). From germline, CDR1 is SQVTM and CDR2 ANQGSEA. Trimming took off 6 bases at V and 4 bases at J, with 13 bases between the two ends. This CDR3 region has 12 residues. The CDR3 protein is CSVRDGRYEQYF. The CDR3 DNA reads as TGCAGCGTCCGGGACGGTCGTTACGAGCAGTACTTC.

The chain employs TRBV6-5 and TRBJ2-7; no definite D call. CDR1 is MNHEY and CDR2 is SVGAGI in the germline V gene. Trimming took 2 bases from V and 0 from J, leaving 11 bases between them. The CDR3 sequence is 15 residues long. The CDR3 nucleotides are TGTGCCAGCAGTTACGGAGCAGGAAGCTCCTACGAGCAGTACTTC. Its translation is CASSYGAGSSYEQYF.

This rearrangement joins TRBV29-1 to TRBJ2-4; D might be TRBD1 (6 bases). The DNA end is a closer match to TRBJ2-5, so the J assignment may be wrong. CDR3 length: 13 amino acids. Looked up from germline, CDR1 is SQVTM and CDR2 is ANQGSEA. This CDR3 is CSVETQGWETQYF. The DNA for the CDR3 is TGCAGCGTTGAAACTCAGGGGTGGGAGACCCAGTACTTC.

The rearrangement links TRBV24-1 to TRBJ1-1; TRBD1 agrees at 7 bases. Germline V gives CDR1 KGHDR, CDR2 SFDVKD. Trimming cost V 8 bases and J 3 bases; bases outside gene matches: 5. The length of the CDR3 is 13 residues. The CDR3 spells CATNTGADTEAFF. CDR3 nucleotides: TGTGCCACCAATACAGGGGCGGACACTGAAGCTTTCTTT.

The J gene is TRBJ2-3, the V gene TRBV20-1; 7 nucleotides align to TRBD2. Germline V lookup: CDR1 DFQATT, CDR2 SNEGSKA (reference sequence). This CDR3 spans 14 amino acids. With 1 base clipped from V and 6 bases from J, the junction kept 7 bases outside the gene matches. The CDR3 sequence is CSARVGTMRDTQYF. The CDR3 nucleotides are TGCAGTGCTAGAGTCGGGACTATGAGGGATACGCAGTATTTT.

The gene calls are TRBV9 and TRBJ2-1, with TRBD2 matching over 8 bases. After removal of 3 bases from V and 9 bases from J, the junction contained 8 bases not matched to a gene. This CDR3 is built from 14 residues. The germline V gene has CDR1 SGDLS and CDR2 YYNGEE. The CDR3 DNA sequence: TGTGCCAGCAGCGACGGGGGGACTAGTACTGAGCAGTTCTTC. Encoded protein: CASSDGGTSTEQFF. Based on the CDR3 plus reference TRBV9 and TRBJ2-1, the full variable domain is DSGVTQTPKHLITATGQRVTLRCSPRSGDLSVYWYQQSLDQGLQFLIQYYNGEERAKGNILERFSAQQFPDLHSELNLSSLELGDSALYFCASSDGGTSTEQFFGPGTRLTVL.

Points on this clonotype: A read error is possible here, since a much larger clone lies one base away. The V and J genes are TRBV6-6 and TRBJ1-4, with D possibly TRBD1 on 5 matching bases. The CDR3 runs to 16 residues. Trimming shortened V by 5 bases and J by 4 bases, and 17 bases separated the two germline ends. In germline, CDR1 is MNHNY, CDR2 SVGAGI (reference sequence). For the CDR3, the DNA is TGTGCCAGCAGTGCCCCCCGGGACGGGGATAATGAAAAACTGTTTTTT. Its translation: CASSAPRDGDNEKLFF.